This T cell receptor (beta chain) came from a study of blood T cell repertoires in COVID-19. Study-wide background: Sources were T cells, B-cell-depleted T cells, or PBMCs; the material itself was cDNA or gDNA.

Seattle-derived patients entered the study during active infection and were followed longitudinally. Authors' data handling: Estimation of nucleated cell counts relied on the amplification of reference gene primers. The table came from immunoSEQ multiplex PCR; TCRdb's copy has only in-frame clones and leaves some out. V and J calls and clone size are copied from that table; D and trimming were computed from the DNA. The sample holds about 210,000 clones; approximately 85% are singletons and the top ten take 4.5% to 5.5%. CDR1 and CDR2 from the germline V gene are ENHRY and SYGVKD. Trimming cost V 3 bases and J 0 bases, with 12 bases left between them. This CDR3 region has 15 residues.

What was sequenced was peripheral blood. The sequence was collected from a man aged 50 or older with COVID-19, enrolled during active disease. The chain combines TRBV10-3 with TRBJ2-7, with D possibly TRBD1 on 6 matching bases. The CDR3 DNA reads TGTGCCATCAGTGACCATACAGGGAGCTCCTACGAGCAGTACTTC. This gives the protein CAISDHTGSSYEQYF.